This record concerns one TCR beta chain sequence. The sample belongs to a study of blood T cell repertoires in COVID-19. Study-level background: Sources were T cells, B-cell-depleted T cells, or PBMCs; the material itself was cDNA or gDNA.

Sequencing used immunoSEQ multiplex PCR; TCRdb keeps in-frame clones, though not all of them. The sample holds 200,000 to 300,000 clones, 80% to 90% seen once. Participants came from some 23 US areas, aged roughly 18 to 89 years. Cohort allocation depended upon clinical history that participants reported. Recovered participants had two consecutive negative NP/OP PCR tests, healthcare professional clearance, or symptom resolution. The CDR3 has 14 residues. The germline gives CDR1 MDHEN, CDR2 SYDVKM. The V and J ends lost 2 bases and 3 bases respectively, with 7 bases between them. Sequenced: PBMCs or T cells enriched from blood (not recorded which). The chain recombines TRBV28 with TRBJ1-4; D gene unclear. The sequence came from a woman in her thirties who had recovered from COVID-19. The CDR3 sequence: CASSLLQANEKLFF. The CDR3 region has the DNA TGTGCCAGCAGTTTACTCCAGGCTAATGAAAAACTGTTTTTT. Drawing the rest from reference TRBV28 and TRBJ1-4, the complete variable domain is DVKVTQSSRYLVKRTGEKVFLECVQDMDHENMFWYRQDPGLGLRLIYFSYDVKMKEKGDIPEGYSVSREKKERFSLILESASTNQTSMYLCASSLLQANEKLFFGSGTQLSVL.